A single sample gave rise to the 6 T cell receptor beta chains below, sequenced in a study of T cell responses to AZD1222 COVID-19 vaccine. Generated by immunoSEQ multiplex PCR, the TCRdb table keeps only in-frame clones and is missing some. The sample consists of under 250,000 clones, about 92% of them appearing once. Sequences were derived from peripheral blood, sampled on day 0 of MenACWY control vaccination. The source is an adult in good health.

The chain is built from TRBV11-2 and TRBJ1-1; TRBD1 might be the D (6 bases). The germline CDR1 and CDR2 sequences are SGHAT and FQNNGV. V was shortened by 5 bases and J by 4 bases, with 14 bases between the two germline ends. This CDR3 comprises 14 residues. CDR3: CASSPQQGGTEAFF. DNA for the CDR3: TGTGCCAGCAGCCCCCAACAGGGAGGCACTGAAGCTTTCTTT.

The chain employs TRBV27 and TRBJ2-3, with D perhaps matching TRBD1 or TRBD2 (5 bases each). The ends were cut back, 3 bases at V and 4 bases at J, with 20 bases in the middle. The germline CDR1 and CDR2 sequences are MNHEY and SMNVEV (reference sequence). This CDR3 has 17 residues. The CDR3 DNA reads as TGTGCCAGCAGTTTCAAAGGGGCAGCAGTTAGCGCAGATACGCAGTATTTT. Protein sequence: CASSFKGAAVSADTQYF.

V and J are TRBV5-1 and TRBJ2-7; 9 bases fit TRBD1. After removal of 1 base from V and 6 bases from J, the junction contained 5 bases not matched to a gene. Germline CDR1 reads SGHRS; CDR2 reads YFSETQ. This CDR3 has 14 amino acids. CDR3: CASSLSQGAGEQYF. Written as DNA, the CDR3 is TGCGCCAGCAGCTTGTCACAGGGGGCGGGCGAGCAGTACTTC.

The J gene is TRBJ2-2, the V gene TRBV15, with a possible D match to TRBD2 (5 bases). With 0 bases removed from V and 5 bases from J, the gap between germline ends came to 10 bases. The germline CDR1 and CDR2 sequences are LNHNV and YYDKDF (reference sequence). This CDR3 spans 15 amino acids. The CDR3 nucleotides are TGTGCCACCAGCAGAGATCTACGGGGAACCGGGGAGCTGTTTTTT. Protein sequence: CATSRDLRGTGELFF.

This chain links TRBV6-5 with TRBJ2-3, with a possible D match to TRBD1 (5 bases). The CDR3 runs to 13 residues. Germline V gene lookup returns CDR1 MNHEY and CDR2 SVGAGI. V was pared by 6 bases and J by 2 bases, with 9 bases between. The CDR3 coding sequence is TGTGCCAGCAGCCGACAGTTCACAGATACGCAGTATTTT. It is translated as CASSRQFTDTQYF.

This clone was picked up one time. V gene TRBV6-5 combines with J gene TRBJ1-1; TRBD1 agrees at 7 bases. Germline trimming cut 9 bases from V and 0 bases from J; bases unmatched to any gene: 10. The CDR3 consists of 15 residues. The V gene's germline CDR1 is MNHEY and CDR2 SVGAGI. The CDR3 DNA sequence: TGTGCCAGTGAAGCCAGGGGGGGTATGAACACTGAAGCTTTCTTT. Protein: CASEARGGMNTEAFF.